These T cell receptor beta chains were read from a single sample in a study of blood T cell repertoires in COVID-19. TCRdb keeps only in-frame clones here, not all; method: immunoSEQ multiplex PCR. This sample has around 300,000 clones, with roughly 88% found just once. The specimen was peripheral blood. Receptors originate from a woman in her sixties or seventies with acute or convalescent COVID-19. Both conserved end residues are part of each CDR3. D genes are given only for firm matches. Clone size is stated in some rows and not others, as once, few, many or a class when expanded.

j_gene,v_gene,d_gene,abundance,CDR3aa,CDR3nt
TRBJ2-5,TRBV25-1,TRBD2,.,CASSESGGEETQYF,TGTGCCAGCAGTGAATCGGGGGGGGAAGAGACCCAGTACTTC
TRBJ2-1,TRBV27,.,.,CASSLSLGLPYNEQFF,TGTGCCAGCAGTTTATCGCTGGGACTTCCTTACAATGAGCAGTTCTTC
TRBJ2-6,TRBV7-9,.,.,CASSLALAGANVLTF,TGTGCCAGCAGCTTAGCGTTAGCTGGGGCCAACGTCCTGACTTTC
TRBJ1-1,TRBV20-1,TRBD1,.,CSASRQGMNTEAFF,TGCAGTGCTAGTAGACAGGGGATGAACACTGAAGCTTTCTTT
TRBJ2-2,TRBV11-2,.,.,CASSLTRGTGELFF,TGTGCCAGCAGCTTAACCAGGGGTACCGGGGAGCTGTTTTTT
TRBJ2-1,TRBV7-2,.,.,CASSLAGGFFEQFF,TGTGCCAGCAGCTTAGCCGGAGGGTTCTTTGAGCAGTTCTTC
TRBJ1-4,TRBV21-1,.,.,CASSKQGAENEKLFF,TGTGCCAGCAGCAAACAGGGGGCAGAGAATGAAAAACTGTTTTTT
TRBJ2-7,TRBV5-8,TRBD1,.,CAANRGRTYEQYF,TGTGCAGCTAACAGGGGGCGGACCTACGAGCAGTACTTC
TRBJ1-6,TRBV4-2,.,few,CASSQEAVLANSPLHF,TGTGCCAGCAGCCAAGAGGCGGTTTTAGCTAATTCACCCCTCCACTTT
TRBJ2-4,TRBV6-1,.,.,CASSDKRDTTKNIQYF,TGTGCCAGCAGTGATAAACGGGACACAACCAAAAACATTCAGTACTTC
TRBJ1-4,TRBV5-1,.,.,CASSLGVPGLGEKLFF,TGCGCCAGCAGCTTGGGGGTCCCGGGATTGGGGGAAAAACTGTTTTTT
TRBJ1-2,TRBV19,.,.,CASSRQQYGYTF,TGTGCCAGTAGTAGACAGCAATATGGCTACACCTTC
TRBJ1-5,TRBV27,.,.,CAPPLAGDQPQHF,TGTGCCCCCCCGTTGGCGGGGGATCAGCCCCAGCATTTT
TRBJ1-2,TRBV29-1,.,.,CSVGWGDYGYTF,TGCAGCGTTGGATGGGGGGACTATGGCTACACCTTC
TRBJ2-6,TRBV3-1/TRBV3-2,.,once,CASSEQISGANVLTF,TGTGCCAGCAGCGAACAGATATCTGGGGCCAACGTCCTGACTTTC
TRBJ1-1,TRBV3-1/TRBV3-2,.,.,CASSQVLNTEAFF,TGTGCCAGCAGCCAAGTACTAAACACTGAAGCTTTCTTT
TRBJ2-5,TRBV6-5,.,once,CASSPPGAETQYF,TGTGCCAGCAGTCCCCCAGGGGCCGAGACCCAGTACTTC
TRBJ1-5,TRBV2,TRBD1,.,CASSVQGLSNQPQHF,TGTGCCAGCAGCGTACAGGGGTTAAGCAATCAGCCCCAGCATTTT
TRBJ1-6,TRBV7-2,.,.,CASSLGSRGPLHF,TGTGCCAGCAGCTTAGGCTCGAGGGGGCCCCTCCACTTT
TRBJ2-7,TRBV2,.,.,CASTAGEQYF,TGTGCCAGCACGGCGGGGGAGCAGTACTTC
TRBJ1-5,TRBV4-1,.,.,CASSLTVGQPQHF,TGCGCCAGCAGCCTGACTGTCGGTCAGCCCCAGCATTTT
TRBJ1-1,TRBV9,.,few,CASSVQMNTEAFF,TGTGCCAGCAGCGTCCAGATGAACACTGAAGCTTTCTTT
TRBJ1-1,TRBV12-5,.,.,CASGLVNPGPGGGTEAFF,TGTGCTAGTGGTTTGGTAAATCCTGGGCCCGGGGGAGGCACTGAAGCTTTCTTT
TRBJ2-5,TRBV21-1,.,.,CASGPSGATLQETQYF,TGTGCCAGCGGGCCTAGCGGGGCGACATTACAAGAGACCCAGTACTTC